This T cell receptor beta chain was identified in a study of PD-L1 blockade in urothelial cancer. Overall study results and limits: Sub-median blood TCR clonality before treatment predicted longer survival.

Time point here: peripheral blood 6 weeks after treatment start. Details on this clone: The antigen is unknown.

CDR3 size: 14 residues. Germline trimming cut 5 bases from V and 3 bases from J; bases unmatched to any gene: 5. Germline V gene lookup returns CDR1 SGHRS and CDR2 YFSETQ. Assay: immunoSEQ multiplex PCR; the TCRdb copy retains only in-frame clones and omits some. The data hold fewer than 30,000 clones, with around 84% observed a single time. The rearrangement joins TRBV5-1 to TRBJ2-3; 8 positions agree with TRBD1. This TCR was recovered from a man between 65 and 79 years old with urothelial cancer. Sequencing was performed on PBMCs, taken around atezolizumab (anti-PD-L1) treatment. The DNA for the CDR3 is TGCGCCAGCAGTGAACAGGGGGGAACAGATACGCAGTATTTT. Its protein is CASSEQGGTDTQYF.